This T cell receptor (beta chain) stems from a study of patients and donors after allogeneic stem cell transplantation. From the RT-PCR reads, TCRdb called clonotypes with MiXCR, one entry per CDR3 protein. This sample has over 65,000 distinct CDR3 sequences, with approximately 26% found just once. This clonotype was observed many times. The TCR originated in a human donor who was either an allogeneic HSCT recipient or a stem cell or donor lymphocyte infusion donor (not recorded which). It is not recorded whose cells these are; they may come from a transplant donor. The sample was blood, either unsorted or a sorted T cell fraction (not recorded which).

The CDR3 protein is CASSFLGHLNTEAFF. Written as DNA, the CDR3 is TGTGCCAGCAGCTTTTTGGGGCACCTGAACACTGAAGCTTTCTTT. The rearrangement joins TRBV7-2 to TRBJ1-1; a weak D match, TRBD1 (5 bases). The V end lost 3 bases, the J end lost 0 bases, and 11 bases lay between the germline ends. The CDR3 has 15 residues. The germline V gene has CDR1 SGHTA and CDR2 FQGNSA.